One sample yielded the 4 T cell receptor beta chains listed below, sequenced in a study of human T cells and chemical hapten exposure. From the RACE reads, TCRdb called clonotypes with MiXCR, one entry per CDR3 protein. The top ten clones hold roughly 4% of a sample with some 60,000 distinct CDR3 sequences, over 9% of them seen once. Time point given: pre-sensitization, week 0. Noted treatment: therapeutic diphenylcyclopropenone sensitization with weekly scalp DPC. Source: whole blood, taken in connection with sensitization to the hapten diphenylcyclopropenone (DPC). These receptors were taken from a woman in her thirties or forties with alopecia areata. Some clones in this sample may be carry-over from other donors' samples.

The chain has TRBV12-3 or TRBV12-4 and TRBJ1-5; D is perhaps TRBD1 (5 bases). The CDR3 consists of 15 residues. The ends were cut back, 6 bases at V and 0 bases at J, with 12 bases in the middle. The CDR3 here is CASRGQVVSNQPQHF. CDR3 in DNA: TGTGCCAGCAGGGGGCAGGTGGTTAGCAATCAGCCCCAGCATTTT.

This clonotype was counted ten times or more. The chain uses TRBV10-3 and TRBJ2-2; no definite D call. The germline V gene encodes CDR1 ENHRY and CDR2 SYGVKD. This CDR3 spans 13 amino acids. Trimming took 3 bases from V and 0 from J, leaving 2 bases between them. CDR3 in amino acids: CAISDANTGELFF. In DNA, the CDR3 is TGTGCCATCAGTGACGCGAACACCGGGGAGCTGTTTTTT.

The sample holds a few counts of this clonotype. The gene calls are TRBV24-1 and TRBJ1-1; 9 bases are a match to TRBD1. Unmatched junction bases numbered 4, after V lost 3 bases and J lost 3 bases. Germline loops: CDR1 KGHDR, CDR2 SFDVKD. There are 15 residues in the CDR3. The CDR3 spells CATSDGGQGDTEAFF. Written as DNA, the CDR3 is TGTGCCACCAGTGATGGGGGACAGGGTGACACTGAAGCTTTCTTT.

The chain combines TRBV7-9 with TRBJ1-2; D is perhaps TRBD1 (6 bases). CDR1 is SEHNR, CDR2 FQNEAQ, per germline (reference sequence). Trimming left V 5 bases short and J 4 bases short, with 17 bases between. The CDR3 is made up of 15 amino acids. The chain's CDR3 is CASSPRDIGVYGYTF. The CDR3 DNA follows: TGTGCCAGCAGCCCCCGGGACATTGGAGTCTATGGCTACACCTTC.